This TCR beta chain was recorded in a study of blood T cell repertoires in COVID-19. The study drew participants aged about 18 to 89 years from around 24 US areas. Shortly before study entry, within 2 weeks, exposed participants had met a COVID-19 case. The germline gives CDR1 MGHRA, CDR2 YSYEKL. V gave up 0 bases and J gave up 1 base, with 30 bases separating them. The CDR3 spans 22 residues. Per the original methods: The assay estimated nucleated cells by amplifying reference gene primers. Profiled with immunoSEQ multiplex PCR; TCRdb holds only in-frame clones, not every one. V and J calls plus clone size are reproduced from that table; the DNA served to infer D and trimming. Of some 300,000 clones listed, more than 90% were seen once; the top ten hold 3.9%.

The receptor's source is a woman younger than 45 who had been exposed to COVID-19. The genes are TRBV4-1 and TRBJ1-2, with a tentative D call TRBD1 (5 bases). Material: PBMCs or T cells enriched from blood (not recorded which). The CDR3 here is CASSQETAWAVSRKRGNYGYTF. Here the CDR3 DNA reads TGCGCCAGCAGCCAAGAGACGGCTTGGGCAGTCTCAAGGAAAAGGGGTAACTATGGCTACACCTTC.